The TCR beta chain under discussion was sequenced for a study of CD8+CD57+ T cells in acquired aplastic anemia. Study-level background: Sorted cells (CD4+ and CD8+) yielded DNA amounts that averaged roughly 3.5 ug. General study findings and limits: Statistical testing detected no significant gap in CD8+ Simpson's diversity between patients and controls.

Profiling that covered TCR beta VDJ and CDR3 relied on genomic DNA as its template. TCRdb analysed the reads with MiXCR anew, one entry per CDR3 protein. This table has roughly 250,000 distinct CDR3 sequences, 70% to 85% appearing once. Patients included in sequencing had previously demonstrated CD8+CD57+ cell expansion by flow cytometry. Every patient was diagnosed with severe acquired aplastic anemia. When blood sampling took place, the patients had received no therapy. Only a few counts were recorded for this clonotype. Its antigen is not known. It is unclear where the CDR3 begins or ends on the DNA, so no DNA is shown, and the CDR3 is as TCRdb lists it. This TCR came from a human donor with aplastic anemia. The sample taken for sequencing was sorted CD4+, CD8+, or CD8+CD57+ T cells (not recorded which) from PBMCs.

The CDR3 protein is CASSVLGGLAQARYTF. This chain links TRBV9 with TRBJ1-2; the D call in the table, TRBD1, was not verified against the DNA. The CDR3 extends over 16 residues, inclusive of both ends. CDR1 and CDR2 from the germline V gene are SGDLS and YYNGEE.